These 13 T cell receptor beta chains share one sample of origin, sequenced in a study of shared clonotypes between healthy human individuals. The protocol was immunoSEQ multiplex PCR, while the TCRdb copy is restricted to in-frame clones and leaves out a portion. The table has more than 2 million clones, 85% to 95% seen once. Sequenced input: naive CD4+ T cells sorted from blood. Subset in this sample: CD45RA+ positively selected. Receptors were obtained from a man between 18 and 29 years old in good health.

The chain combines TRBV5-6 with TRBJ2-2; D tentatively reads TRBD1 or TRBD2 (5 bases each). V was clipped by 3 bases and J by 6 bases, with 15 bases between them. The V gene's germline CDR1 is SGHDT and CDR2 YYEEEE. This CDR3 has 15 amino acids. Here the CDR3 DNA reads TGTGCCAGCAGCTCTCCGGGACGTCCATCCGGGGAGCTGTTTTTT. Translating gives CASSSPGRPSGELFF.

The chain combines TRBV2 with TRBJ1-2; D is uncertain. The CDR3 extends over 12 amino acids. V was pared by 7 bases and J by 2 bases, with 8 bases between. The germline V gene has CDR1 SNHLY and CDR2 FYNNEI. The CDR3 coding sequence is TGTGCCAGCACGGGGTCGAACTATGGCTACACCTTC. Encoded protein: CASTGSNYGYTF.

This clone came up once. This chain links TRBV30 with TRBJ2-4, with D tentatively TRBD1 or TRBD2 (6 bases each). Germline assignment: CDR1 GTSNPN and CDR2 SVGIG (reference sequence). The CDR3 contains 14 residues. The V end lost 4 bases, the J end lost 6 bases, and 16 bases lay between the germline ends. As DNA, the CDR3 is TGTGCCTGGACACCTAAGGGGGGAGGAAACATTCAGTACTTC. It specifies CAWTPKGGGNIQYF. Based on the CDR3 plus reference TRBV30 and TRBJ2-4, the full variable domain is SQTIHQWPATLVQPVGSPLSLECTVEGTSNPNLYWYRQAAGRGLQLLFYSVGIGQISSEVPQNLSASRPQDRQFILSSKKLLLSDSGFYLCAWTPKGGGNIQYFGAGTRLSVL.

The CDR3 protein is CASSPGTQPQHF. The CDR3 bases are TGTGCCAGCAGTCCGGGGACTCAGCCCCAGCATTTT. The chain employs TRBV6-1 and TRBJ1-5; a possible D gene is TRBD1 (5 bases). The CDR3 consists of 12 residues. CDR1 MNHNS and CDR2 SASEGT come from the germline V gene. The V end was cut by 5 bases, the J end by 6 bases, with 8 bases between.

This rearrangement joins TRBV6-1 to TRBJ1-1, with unresolved D. The V end was cut by 6 bases, the J end by 0 bases, with 8 bases between. The CDR3 consists of 13 residues. CDR1 and CDR2 (germline): MNHNS, SASEGT. In DNA form, the CDR3 reads TGTGCCAGCAGGTCCGAGGTGAACACTGAAGCTTTCTTT. Translated, it gives CASRSEVNTEAFF.

The J gene is TRBJ2-5, the V gene TRBV5-1; TRBD1 aligns across 8 bases. This CDR3 region has 17 residues. Germline loops: CDR1 SGHRS, CDR2 YFSETQ. The junction had 14 bases not matched to a gene; V was cut back by 6 bases and J by 1 base. The CDR3 loop reads CASTTTWDRRAQETQYF. The CDR3 DNA reads as TGCGCCAGCACCACTACGTGGGACAGGCGAGCCCAAGAGACCCAGTACTTC.

The chain is built from TRBV4-1 and TRBJ2-7, with D hard to call. Trimming removed 0 bases from V and 0 bases from J, with 12 bases in between. The CDR3 loop spans 16 amino acids. The germline CDR1 and CDR2 sequences are MGHRA and YSYEKL. CDR3 residues: CASSQDWTAVSYEQYF. CDR3 DNA sequence: TGCGCCAGCAGCCAAGATTGGACGGCCGTCTCCTACGAGCAGTACTTC.

Note on this clone: Other DNA sequences in this specimen translate into the identical CDR3. This rearrangement joins TRBV19 to TRBJ1-5, with a weak D call TRBD1 (5 bases). The CDR3 contains 14 residues. Between the trimmed V and J ends, which lost 1 base and 4 bases, there was a span of 8 bases. Germline-derived CDR1 and CDR2 are LNHDA and SQIVND (reference sequence). CDR3 region: CASSIVKGNQPQHF. CDR3 nucleotides: TGTGCCAGTAGTATAGTGAAGGGGAATCAGCCCCAGCATTTT. Filled out from reference TRBV19 and TRBJ1-5, the complete variable domain reads DGGITQSPKYLFRKEGQNVTLSCEQNLNHDAMYWYRQDPGQGLRLIYYSQIVNDFQKGDIAEGYSVSREKKESFPLTVTSAQKNPTAFYLCASSIVKGNQPQHFGDGTRLSIL.

In its sample, this clone was seen once. This rearrangement joins TRBV6-5 to TRBJ2-2, with 8 bases matching TRBD1. The length of the CDR3 is 15 residues. V lost 5 bases to trimming and J lost 6 bases; unmatched junction nucleotides: 8. The germline gives CDR1 MNHEY, CDR2 SVGAGI. The CDR3 coding sequence is TGTGCCAGCAGTCCAGGGGGCTGGTCAGCCGGGGAGCTGTTTTTT. Its protein is CASSPGGWSAGELFF.

CDR3 residues: CASSLYTPGDTGELFF. The CDR3 coding sequence is TGTGCCAGCAGCTTATATACCCCGGGCGACACCGGGGAGCTGTTTTTT. The chain combines TRBV7-6 with TRBJ2-2, with D unresolved. V was clipped by 2 bases and J by 3 bases, with 13 bases between them. Germline V gene lookup returns CDR1 SGHVS and CDR2 FNYEAQ. The length of the CDR3 is 16 residues.

The J gene is TRBJ1-2, the V gene TRBV13; unclear D gene. Germline V lookup: CDR1 PRHDT, CDR2 FYEKMQ (reference sequence). Trimming left V 5 bases short and J 3 bases short, with 28 bases between. The CDR3 totals 19 residues. For the CDR3, the DNA is TGTGCCAGCAGCCGAGTACGTTCCCCTACCCCCGGGATGTACTATGGCTACACCTTC. It yields the protein CASSRVRSPTPGMYYGYTF.

This chain uses TRBV6-1 with TRBJ1-2; D is possibly TRBD1 (6 bases). Germline loops: CDR1 MNHNS, CDR2 SASEGT. The CDR3 sequence is 14 residues long. V shed 3 bases and J shed 2 bases, with 10 bases lying between them. The CDR3 region has the DNA TGTGCCAGCAGTGATCGGGGGCCCAACTATGGCTACACCTTC. Its translation: CASSDRGPNYGYTF.

This chain connects TRBV2 to TRBJ2-7; D is undetermined. Germline CDR1 is SNHLY and CDR2 is FYNNEI. The CDR3 is 13 amino acids. V was pared by 8 bases and J by 4 bases, with 15 bases between. This CDR3 is CASVKEVAYEQYF. The CDR3, as DNA: TGTGCCAGCGTGAAAGAGGTCGCTTACGAGCAGTACTTC.